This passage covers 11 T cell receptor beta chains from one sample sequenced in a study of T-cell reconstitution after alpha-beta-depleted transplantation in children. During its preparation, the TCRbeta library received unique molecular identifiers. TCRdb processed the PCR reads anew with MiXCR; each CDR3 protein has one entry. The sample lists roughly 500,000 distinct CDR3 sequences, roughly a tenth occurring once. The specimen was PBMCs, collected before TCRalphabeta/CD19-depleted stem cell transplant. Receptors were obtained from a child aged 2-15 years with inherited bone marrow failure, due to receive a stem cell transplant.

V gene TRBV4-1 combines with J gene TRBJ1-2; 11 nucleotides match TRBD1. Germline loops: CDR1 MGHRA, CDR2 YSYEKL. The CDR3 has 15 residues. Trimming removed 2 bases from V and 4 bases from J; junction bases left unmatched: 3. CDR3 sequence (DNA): TGCGCCAGCAGCCAACCGGACAGGGGGCTCTATGGCTACACCTTC. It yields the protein CASSQPDRGLYGYTF.

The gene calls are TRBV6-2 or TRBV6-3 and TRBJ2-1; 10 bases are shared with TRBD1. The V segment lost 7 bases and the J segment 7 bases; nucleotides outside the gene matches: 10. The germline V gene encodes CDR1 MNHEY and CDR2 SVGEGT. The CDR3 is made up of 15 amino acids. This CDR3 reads CASTKGQGVFNEQFF. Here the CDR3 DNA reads TGTGCCAGCACCAAAGGACAGGGGGTCTTTAATGAGCAGTTCTTC.

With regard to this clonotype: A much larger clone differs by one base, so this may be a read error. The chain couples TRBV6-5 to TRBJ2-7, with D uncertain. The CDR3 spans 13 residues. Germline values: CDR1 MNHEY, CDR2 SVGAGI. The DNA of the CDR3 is TGTGCCAGCAGTTACTCTCAAACCTACGGGCAGTACTTC. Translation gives CASSYSQTYGQYF.

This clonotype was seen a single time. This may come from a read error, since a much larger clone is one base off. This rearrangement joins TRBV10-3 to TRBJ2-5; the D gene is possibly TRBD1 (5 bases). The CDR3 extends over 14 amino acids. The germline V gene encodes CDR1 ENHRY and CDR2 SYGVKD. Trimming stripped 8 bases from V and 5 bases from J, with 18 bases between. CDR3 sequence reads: CAIGGEMTEETQYF. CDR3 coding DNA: TGTGCCATCGGTGGGGAAATGACAGAGGAGACCCAGTACTTC.

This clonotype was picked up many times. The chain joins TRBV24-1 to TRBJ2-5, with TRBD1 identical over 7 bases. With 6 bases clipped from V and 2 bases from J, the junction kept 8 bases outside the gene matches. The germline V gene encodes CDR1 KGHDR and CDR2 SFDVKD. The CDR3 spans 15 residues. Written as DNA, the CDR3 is TGTGCCACCAGTCCCGGGACAGCCGATCAAGAGACCCAGTACTTC. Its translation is CATSPGTADQETQYF.

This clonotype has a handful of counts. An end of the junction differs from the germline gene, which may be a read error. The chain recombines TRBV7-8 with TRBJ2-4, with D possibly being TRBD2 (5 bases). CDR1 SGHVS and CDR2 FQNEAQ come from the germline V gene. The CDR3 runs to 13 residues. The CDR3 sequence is CASSLSPMGAPLF. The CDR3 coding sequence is TGTGCCAGCAGCTTATCCCCCATGGGAGCCCCTCTCTTC. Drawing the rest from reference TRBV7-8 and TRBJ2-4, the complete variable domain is GAGVSQSPRYKVAKRGQDVALRCDPISGHVSLFWYQQALGQGPEFLTYFQNEAQLDKSGLPSDRFFAERPEGSVSTLKIQRTQQEDSAVYLCASSLSPMGAPLFGAGTRLSVL.

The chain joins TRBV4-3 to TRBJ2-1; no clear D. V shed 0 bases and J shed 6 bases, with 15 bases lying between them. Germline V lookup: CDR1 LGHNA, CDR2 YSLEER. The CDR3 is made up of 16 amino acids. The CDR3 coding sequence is TGCGCCAGCAGCCAAGAGAGCCTTACCCCAGGCAATGAGCAGTTCTTC. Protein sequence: CASSQESLTPGNEQFF.

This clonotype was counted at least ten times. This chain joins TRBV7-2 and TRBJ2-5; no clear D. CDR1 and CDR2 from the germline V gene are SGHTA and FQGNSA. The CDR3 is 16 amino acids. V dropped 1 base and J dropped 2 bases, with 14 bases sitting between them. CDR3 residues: CASSLGATEGQETQYF. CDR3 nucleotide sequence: TGTGCCAGCAGCTTAGGGGCAACCGAAGGTCAAGAGACCCAGTACTTC.

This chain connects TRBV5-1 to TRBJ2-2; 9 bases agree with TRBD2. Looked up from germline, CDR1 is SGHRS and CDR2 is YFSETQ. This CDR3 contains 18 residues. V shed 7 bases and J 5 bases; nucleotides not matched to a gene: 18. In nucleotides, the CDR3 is TGCGCCAGCGGCTACCCGGGAGTGGTAGCGGGAGTTACCGGGGAGCTGTTTTTT. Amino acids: CASGYPGVVAGVTGELFF. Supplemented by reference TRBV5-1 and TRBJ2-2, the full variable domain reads KAGVTQTPRYLIKTRGQQVTLSCSPISGHRSVSWYQQTPGQGLQFLFEYFSETQRNKGNFPGRFSGRQFSNSRSEMNVSTLELGDSALYLCASGYPGVVAGVTGELFFGEGSRLTVL.

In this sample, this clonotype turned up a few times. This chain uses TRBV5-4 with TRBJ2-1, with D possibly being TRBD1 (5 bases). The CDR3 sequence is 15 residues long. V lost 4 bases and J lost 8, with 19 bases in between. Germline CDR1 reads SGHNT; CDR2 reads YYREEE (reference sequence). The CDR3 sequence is CASSLTPAGFDEQFF. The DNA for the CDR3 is TGTGCCAGCAGCCTGACACCTGCAGGGTTCGATGAGCAGTTCTTC. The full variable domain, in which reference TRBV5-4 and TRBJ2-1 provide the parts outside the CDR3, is ETGVTQSPTHLIKTRGQQVTLRCSSQSGHNTVSWYQQALGQGPQFIFQYYREEENGRGNFPPRFSGLQFPNYSSELNVNALELDDSALYLCASSLTPAGFDEQFFGPGTRLTVL.

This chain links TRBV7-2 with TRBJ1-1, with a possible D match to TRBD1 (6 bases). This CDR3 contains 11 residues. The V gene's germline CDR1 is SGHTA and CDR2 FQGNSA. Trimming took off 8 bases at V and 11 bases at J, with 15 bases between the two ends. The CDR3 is CASGRRGDAFF. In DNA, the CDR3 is TGTGCCAGCGGGCGGAGGGGGGATGCTTTCTTT.